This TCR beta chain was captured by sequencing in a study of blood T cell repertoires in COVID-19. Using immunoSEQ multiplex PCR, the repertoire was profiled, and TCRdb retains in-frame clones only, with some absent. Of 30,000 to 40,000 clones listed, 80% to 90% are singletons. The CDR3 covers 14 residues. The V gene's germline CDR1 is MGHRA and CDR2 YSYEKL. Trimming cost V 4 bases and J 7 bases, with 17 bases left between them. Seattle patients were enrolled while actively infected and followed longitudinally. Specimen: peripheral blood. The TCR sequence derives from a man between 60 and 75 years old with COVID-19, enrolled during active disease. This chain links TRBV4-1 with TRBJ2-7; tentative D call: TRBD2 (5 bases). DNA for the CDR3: TGCGCCAGCAGCCGCGGACTCGGTTTGAGGGAGCAGTACTTC. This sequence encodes CASSRGLGLREQYF.